These 3 T cell receptor beta chains were sequenced from one sample in a study of blood T cell repertoires in COVID-19. Libraries were prepared by immunoSEQ multiplex PCR; TCRdb keeps only in-frame clonotypes and omits some of them. The data hold around 82,000 clones, with about 89% observed a single time. The sequenced material came from peripheral blood. Every receptor here comes from a man in his 70s with active or convalescent COVID-19.

This clone was counted a single time. The chain carries TRBV5-5 and TRBJ1-6, with a tentative D call TRBD1 (5 bases). The V gene's germline CDR1 is SGHKS and CDR2 YYEKEE (reference sequence). CDR3 size: 14 residues. V was trimmed by 4 bases and J by 7 bases, leaving 12 bases between them. CDR3 protein: CASSLGAKNSPLHF. CDR3 coding DNA: TGTGCCAGCAGCCTAGGGGCGAAAAATTCACCCCTCCACTTT.

The chain couples TRBV6-1 to TRBJ2-2; 8 nucleotides align to TRBD1. V dropped 3 bases and J dropped 7; count of bases not matched to a gene: 4. Per germline, CDR1 MNHNS and CDR2 SASEGT. This CDR3 comprises 14 residues. The CDR3 loop is CASSEGQDIGELFF. As DNA, the CDR3 is TGTGCCAGCAGTGAGGGACAGGACATCGGGGAGCTGTTTTTT.

This chain joins TRBV6-2 or TRBV6-3 and TRBJ1-1, with D unclear. Germline loops: CDR1 MNHEY, CDR2 SVGEGT. V was cut by 2 bases and J by 5 bases, with 6 bases left in between. This CDR3 has 12 residues. CDR3 region: CASSYALTEAFF. DNA for the CDR3: TGTGCCAGCAGTTACGCCCTAACTGAAGCTTTCTTT.